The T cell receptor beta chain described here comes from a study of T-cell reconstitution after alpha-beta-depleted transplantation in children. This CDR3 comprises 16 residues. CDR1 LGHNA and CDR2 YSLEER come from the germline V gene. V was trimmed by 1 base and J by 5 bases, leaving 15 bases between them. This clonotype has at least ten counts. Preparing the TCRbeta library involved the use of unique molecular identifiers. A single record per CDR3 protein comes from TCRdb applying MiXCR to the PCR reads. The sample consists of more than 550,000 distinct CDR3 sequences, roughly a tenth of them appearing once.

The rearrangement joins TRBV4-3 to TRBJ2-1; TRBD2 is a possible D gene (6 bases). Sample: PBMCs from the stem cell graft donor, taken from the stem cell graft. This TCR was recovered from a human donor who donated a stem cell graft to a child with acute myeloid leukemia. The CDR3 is CASSQVTGTGNNEQFF. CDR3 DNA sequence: TGCGCCAGCAGCCAAGTTACCGGGACTGGAAACAATGAGCAGTTCTTC.